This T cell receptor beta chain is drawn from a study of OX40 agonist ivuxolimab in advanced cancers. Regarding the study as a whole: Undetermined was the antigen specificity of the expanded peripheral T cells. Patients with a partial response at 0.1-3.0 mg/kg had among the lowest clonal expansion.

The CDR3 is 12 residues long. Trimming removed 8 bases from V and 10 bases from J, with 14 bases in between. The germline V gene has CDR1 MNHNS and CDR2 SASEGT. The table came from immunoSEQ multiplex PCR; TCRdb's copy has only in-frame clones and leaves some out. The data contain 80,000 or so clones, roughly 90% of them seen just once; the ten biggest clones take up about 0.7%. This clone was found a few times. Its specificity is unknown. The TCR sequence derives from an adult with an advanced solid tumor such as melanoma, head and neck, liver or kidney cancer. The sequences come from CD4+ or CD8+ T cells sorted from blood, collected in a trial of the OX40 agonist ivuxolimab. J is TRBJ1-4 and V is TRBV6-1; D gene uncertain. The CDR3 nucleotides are TGTGCCAGCCTGGTCGGAGGTGGAAAACTGTTTTTT. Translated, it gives CASLVGGGKLFF.